This entry is about one T cell receptor beta chain. As handled by the study authors: Reference gene primer amplification gave estimated nucleated cell counts. TCRdb's table, derived via immunoSEQ multiplex PCR, lists solely in-frame clones and lacks some. The DNA was the basis for D and trimming; V, J and clone size are from that table. The sample has 90,000 to 100,000 clones; around four fifths are singletons. These data belong to a study of blood T cell repertoires in COVID-19. Study-wide context: Sites across the United States, Italy and Spain contributed samples from acute and convalescent COVID-19. Sources were T cells, B-cell-depleted T cells, or PBMCs; the material itself was cDNA or gDNA.

Specimen: peripheral blood. The TCR sequence derives from a man in his 70s with acute or convalescent COVID-19.

CDR3 DNA: TGTGCCAGCAGCCCCTCAGGGACAGAAAACACTGAAGCTTTCTTT. Translation gives CASSPSGTENTEAFF. The rearrangement uses TRBV7-3 and TRBJ1-1, with 7 bases matching TRBD1. The CDR3 runs 15 residues. V gave up 5 bases and J gave up 2 bases; unmatched junction bases: 8. CDR1 is SGHTA and CDR2 is FQGTGA in the germline V gene.